Following are 32 T cell receptor beta chains from one sample sequenced in a study of blood T cell repertoires in COVID-19. The data were produced by immunoSEQ multiplex PCR, yet TCRdb's version contains in-frame clones alone and is incomplete. The sample lists roughly 230,000 clones; approximately 88% were seen once. Material for sequencing was peripheral blood. These receptors were taken from a man in his forties or fifties with acute or convalescent COVID-19.

CDR3 DNA: TGCGCCAGCAGTGGCCTAAGACAGGGCGGGATCTCTGGGGCCAACGTCCTGACTTTC. Residues: CASSGLRQGGISGANVLTF. The chain uses TRBV10-2 and TRBJ2-6; tentative D call: TRBD1 (7 bases). Trimming took 4 bases from V and 0 from J, leaving 19 bases between them. From germline, CDR1 is WSHSY and CDR2 SAAADI. CDR3 size: 19 residues.

The J gene is TRBJ1-2, the V gene TRBV19, with a possible D match to TRBD1 (6 bases). Trimming cost V 3 bases and J 8 bases, with 22 bases left between them. The CDR3 runs to 16 residues. Germline CDR1 is LNHDA and CDR2 is SQIVND (reference sequence). The CDR3 DNA reads as TGTGCCAGTAGTATGGCCCAGGGGTTAGGTCCGCGCGGCTACACCTTC. It yields the protein CASSMAQGLGPRGYTF.

There are a few counts of this clone. CDR3 in amino acids: CASSLSGGNTEAFF. Written as DNA, the CDR3 is TGTGCCAGCTCACTTTCGGGTGGGAACACTGAAGCTTTCTTT. The rearrangement uses TRBV18 and TRBJ1-1; D remains ambiguous. V lost 4 bases, J lost 1 base, and 10 bases lay in between. From germline, CDR1 is KGHSH and CDR2 LQKENI. The CDR3 consists of 14 residues.

The genes are TRBV5-1 and TRBJ1-1; 7 nucleotides align to TRBD1. The junction had 7 bases not matched to a gene; V was cut back by 4 bases and J by 1 base. In germline, CDR1 is SGHRS, CDR2 YFSETQ. The CDR3 has 15 amino acids. The chain's CDR3 is CASSGRTGQNTEAFF. In DNA, the CDR3 is TGCGCCAGCAGCGGGCGGACAGGACAGAACACTGAAGCTTTCTTT.

The chain is built from TRBV7-2 and TRBJ1-5; 9 nucleotides match TRBD1. The CDR3 length is 16 residues. Germline lookup yields CDR1 SGHTA and CDR2 FQGNSA. J was trimmed by 2 bases and V by 1 base; bases with no gene match: 3. CDR3 nucleotides: TGTGCCAGCAGCTTAGGACAGGGGGGAGGCAATCAGCCCCAGCATTTT. Amino acid sequence: CASSLGQGGGNQPQHF.

This sequence joins TRBV18 and TRBJ2-5; 10 positions agree with TRBD2. V lost 6 bases to trimming and J lost 2 bases; unmatched junction nucleotides: 3. Germline CDR1 KGHSH, CDR2 LQKENI. This CDR3 is 14 amino acids long. The CDR3 here is CASSGTSAQETQYF. The CDR3 DNA reads TGTGCCAGCTCCGGGACTAGCGCACAAGAGACCCAGTACTTC.

In this sample, this clone turned up a few times. This chain connects TRBV5-4 to TRBJ2-7, with 13 nucleotides matching TRBD2. This CDR3 spans 14 amino acids. Germline V lookup: CDR1 SGHNT, CDR2 YYREEE (reference sequence). Trimming took 6 bases from V and 5 from J; bases not matched to a gene: 5. The CDR3 loop is CASTGTSGNNEQYF. In DNA, the CDR3 is TGTGCCAGCACCGGGACTAGCGGGAATAACGAGCAGTACTTC.

This chain connects TRBV2 to TRBJ1-4; 9 bases line up with TRBD1. With V trimmed by 6 bases and J by 8 bases, 7 bases remained unmatched. This CDR3 contains 14 residues. Germline-derived CDR1 and CDR2 are SNHLY and FYNNEI. The CDR3 reads CASSGGTGREKLFF. DNA of the CDR3: TGTGCCAGCAGCGGGGGGACAGGGCGGGAAAAACTGTTTTTT.

The V and J genes are TRBV5-6 and TRBJ2-1, with no clear D. CDR3 size: 13 residues. Deletions cut 0 bases from V and 5 bases from J, with 6 bases between. The germline V gene encodes CDR1 SGHDT and CDR2 YYEEEE. The CDR3 region has the DNA TGTGCCAGCAGCTTGGGCTACGACAATGAGCAGTTCTTC. Encoded protein: CASSLGYDNEQFF. Variable domain in full (rest from reference TRBV5-6 and TRBJ2-1): DAGVTQSPTHLIKTRGQQVTLRCSPKSGHDTVSWYQQALGQGPQFIFQYYEEEERQRGNFPDRFSGHQFPNYSSELNVNALLLGDSALYLCASSLGYDNEQFFGPGTRLTVL.

V usage is TRBV18 and J usage is TRBJ1-2; 9 nucleotides align to TRBD1. With 6 bases clipped from V and 1 base from J, the junction kept 9 bases outside the gene matches. The germline CDR1 and CDR2 sequences are KGHSH and LQKENI. The CDR3 totals 16 residues. The CDR3 DNA reads TGTGCCAGCTCTTGGACAAGGGGACAGGGTAACTATGGCTACACCTTC. Translation: CASSWTRGQGNYGYTF.

CDR3 sequence: CASSETNQPQHF. As DNA, the CDR3 is TGCGCCAGCAGTGAGACTAATCAGCCCCAGCATTTT. The chain carries TRBV10-1 and TRBJ1-5; no clear D. V was shortened by 2 bases and J by 4 bases, with 3 bases between the two germline ends. CDR3 length equals 12 residues. Germline loops: CDR1 WNHNN, CDR2 SYGVQD (reference sequence).

The chain has TRBV25-1 and TRBJ1-5, with a tentative D call TRBD1 (6 bases). CDR1 MGHDK and CDR2 SYGVNS come from the germline V gene. There are 17 residues in the CDR3. Trimming removed 3 bases from V and 4 bases from J, with 19 bases in between. Written as DNA, the CDR3 is TGTGCCAGCAGTGAGGGGGGGGGCCTAAGGGGTAATCAGCCCCAGCATTTT. Translating gives CASSEGGGLRGNQPQHF.

This clone was counted a single time. The V and J genes are TRBV5-1 and TRBJ2-7, with 7 bases matching TRBD2. Unmatched junction bases numbered 5, after V lost 2 bases and J lost 0 bases. The germline gives CDR1 SGHRS, CDR2 YFSETQ. CDR3 length: 15 residues. The CDR3 is CASSFSGGYSYEQYF. CDR3 nucleotide sequence: TGCGCCAGCAGCTTCTCCGGGGGGTACTCCTACGAGCAGTACTTC.

This clone was seen a single time. The chain joins TRBV7-9 to TRBJ2-1, with TRBD1 identical over 8 bases. V shed 4 bases, J shed 5 bases, and the junction held 7 bases outside the gene matches. The CDR3 sequence is 15 residues long. Per germline, CDR1 SEHNR and CDR2 FQNEAQ (reference sequence). CDR3 DNA: TGTGCCAGCAGCTCGACCGGGACAGGCCACAATGAGCAGTTCTTC. Translated: CASSSTGTGHNEQFF.

The V and J genes are TRBV12-2 and TRBJ2-7; TRBD2 is taken as the D call from the table, unchecked against the DNA. TRBV12-2 is a recognized pseudogene. This CDR3 has 13 residues. CDR3 in amino acids: CASRPTTSYEQYF. In DNA form, the CDR3 reads TGTGCAAGTCGACCCACCACTTCCTACGAGCAGTACTTC.

The chain employs TRBV5-6 and TRBJ1-1; D unresolved. Germline loops: CDR1 SGHDT, CDR2 YYEEEE. This CDR3 is 12 amino acids long. Between the trimmed V and J ends, which lost 0 bases and 3 bases, there was a span of 3 bases. The CDR3 DNA reads TGTGCCAGCAGCTTGGACTACACTGAAGCTTTCTTT. The encoded protein is CASSLDYTEAFF.

The rearrangement joins TRBV30 to TRBJ2-1; D is possibly TRBD2 (6 bases). The V gene's germline CDR1 is GTSNPN and CDR2 SVGIG (reference sequence). V lost 5 bases, J lost 5 bases, and 13 bases lay in between. CDR3 size: 13 residues. The CDR3: CAWGLNPDNEQFF. CDR3 DNA: TGTGCCTGGGGACTAAACCCTGACAATGAGCAGTTCTTC.

This rearrangement joins TRBV18 to TRBJ1-3; the match to TRBD1 covers 7 bases. The CDR3 runs to 15 residues. After removal of 3 bases from V and 2 bases from J, the junction contained 4 bases not matched to a gene. CDR1 is KGHSH, CDR2 LQKENI, per germline. The CDR3 loop reads CASSPDRVTGNTIYF. The CDR3 DNA follows: TGTGCCAGCTCACCCGACAGGGTCACTGGAAACACCATATATTTT.

The chain joins TRBV19 to TRBJ1-2; 7 bases map to TRBD1. The V gene end was trimmed by 6 bases and the J gene end by 3 bases; junction bases not matched to a gene: 13. The CDR3 length is 16 residues. Per germline, CDR1 LNHDA and CDR2 SQIVND (reference sequence). CDR3 protein: CASRTPHRGQDYGYTF. The DNA for the CDR3 is TGTGCCAGTAGGACGCCTCACAGGGGACAAGACTATGGCTACACCTTC.

This chain joins TRBV5-5 and TRBJ1-1, with D tentatively TRBD1 (6 bases). The CDR3 sequence is 18 residues long. Trimming removed 0 bases at V and 3 bases at J, with 21 bases between. Germline V CDR1 and CDR2: SGHKS, YYEKEE (reference sequence). The CDR3 nucleotides are TGTGCCAGCAGCTTGGCCGGTTTCTCAGGGGTCCATGACACTGAAGCTTTCTTT. As protein: CASSLAGFSGVHDTEAFF.

In its sample, this clone was seen once. V gene TRBV7-3 combines with J gene TRBJ2-3, with TRBD2 matching over 9 bases. The CDR3 is made up of 15 amino acids. The germline V gene encodes CDR1 SGHTA and CDR2 FQGTGA. Trimming at V came to 5 bases and at J to 4 bases, leaving 7 bases not matched to a gene. CDR3 coding DNA: TGTGCCAGCAGCACATTAGCGGGAGCGGCAGATACGCAGTATTTT. This gives the protein CASSTLAGAADTQYF.

This chain uses TRBV4-2 with TRBJ2-7; 10 nucleotides match TRBD2. Per germline, CDR1 LGHNA and CDR2 YNFKEQ. V shed 0 bases, J shed 2 bases, and the junction held 4 bases outside the gene matches. CDR3 size: 16 residues. In DNA, the CDR3 is TGTGCCAGCAGCCAAGATGGGCTAGCGGGGGCCTACGAGCAGTACTTC. It is translated as CASSQDGLAGAYEQYF.

The V call is TRBV29-1, the J call TRBJ2-3, with 10 bases matching TRBD1. The germline CDR1 and CDR2 sequences are SQVTM and ANQGSEA. The CDR3 has 13 amino acids. V trimming: 7 bases; J trimming: 4 bases; junction bases outside the gene matches: 5. CDR3 residues: CSGGQGGPDTQYF. The CDR3 bases are TGCAGCGGTGGACAGGGGGGCCCAGATACGCAGTATTTT.

The chain carries TRBV13 and TRBJ2-7; D may be TRBD2 (6 bases). Trimming took off 5 bases at V and 7 bases at J, with 18 bases between the two ends. Germline V lookup: CDR1 PRHDT, CDR2 FYEKMQ (reference sequence). This CDR3 is built from 14 residues. The DNA of the CDR3 is TGTGCCAGCAGCGTATCTTACGGGACTTCGGAGCAGTACTTC. Amino acid sequence: CASSVSYGTSEQYF.

With respect to this clone: The sample has other DNA sequences that encode this CDR3 too. This chain connects TRBV18 to TRBJ1-1; no definite D call. The germline gives CDR1 KGHSH, CDR2 LQKENI. This CDR3 spans 13 amino acids. V shed 3 bases and J shed 3 bases, with 8 bases lying between them. CDR3: CASSPTRDTEAFF. CDR3 nucleotide sequence: TGTGCCAGCTCACCCACGAGGGACACTGAAGCTTTCTTT.

The chain couples TRBV3-1 (or the pseudogene TRBV3-2) to TRBJ1-1; no definite D call. CDR1 and CDR2 from the germline V gene are LGHDT and YNNKEL (reference sequence). Trimming left V 0 bases short and J 0 bases short, with 11 bases between. The CDR3 extends over 16 amino acids. CDR3: CASSQDRPGMNTEAFF. CDR3 in DNA: TGTGCCAGCAGCCAAGATCGCCCGGGGATGAACACTGAAGCTTTCTTT.

The J gene is TRBJ2-1, the V gene TRBV28; TRBD2 matches at 7 bases. Germline V lookup: CDR1 MDHEN, CDR2 SYDVKM. The CDR3 has 15 residues. With V trimmed by 3 bases and J by 4 bases, 6 bases remained unmatched. CDR3 residues: CASSFGGSGYNEQFF. The CDR3 DNA reads TGTGCCAGCAGTTTTGGCGGGAGTGGGTACAATGAGCAGTTCTTC.

This clone has more than one count but fewer than ten. The V and J genes are TRBV7-3 and TRBJ1-6; D uncertain. Trimming removed 5 bases at V and 7 bases at J, with 9 bases between. The length of the CDR3 is 13 residues. Looked up from germline, CDR1 is SGHTA and CDR2 is FQGTGA. The CDR3 loop is CASSPNANSPLHF. As DNA, the CDR3 is TGTGCCAGCAGCCCCAACGCGAATTCACCCCTCCACTTT.

The chain carries TRBV30 and TRBJ1-2, with D unresolved. Trimming cost V 5 bases and J 5 bases, with 9 bases left between them. The CDR3 contains 11 residues. Germline values: CDR1 GTSNPN, CDR2 SVGIG (reference sequence). DNA of the CDR3: TGTGCCTGGGGACGGGTTTATGGCTACACCTTC. This codes for CAWGRVYGYTF.

V gene TRBV10-3 combines with J gene TRBJ2-3; no clear D gene. Trimming pared 6 bases from V and 0 bases from J, leaving 13 bases between. Germline V CDR1 and CDR2: ENHRY, SYGVKD. This CDR3 spans 15 amino acids. The CDR3 loop is CAISVASLSTDTQYF. Written as DNA, the CDR3 is TGTGCCATCAGCGTAGCCTCTCTTAGCACAGATACGCAGTATTTT.

V and J are TRBV4-2 and TRBJ2-7; 9 nucleotides line up with TRBD1. V lost 4 bases to trimming and J lost 2 bases; unmatched junction nucleotides: 9. The germline V gene encodes CDR1 LGHNA and CDR2 YNFKEQ. This CDR3 spans 16 amino acids. This chain's CDR3 is CASSLTGGEVTYEQYF. The CDR3 nucleotides are TGTGCCAGCAGCCTCACAGGGGGCGAGGTCACCTACGAGCAGTACTTC.

V gene TRBV28 combines with J gene TRBJ2-7, with 8 bases fitting TRBD2. CDR3 length equals 15 residues. The germline gives CDR1 MDHEN, CDR2 SYDVKM. Trimming cost V 3 bases and J 3 bases; bases outside gene matches: 7. The CDR3 reads CASSLPLAGSYEQYF. DNA of the CDR3: TGTGCCAGCAGTTTGCCCTTAGCGGGGAGCTACGAGCAGTACTTC.